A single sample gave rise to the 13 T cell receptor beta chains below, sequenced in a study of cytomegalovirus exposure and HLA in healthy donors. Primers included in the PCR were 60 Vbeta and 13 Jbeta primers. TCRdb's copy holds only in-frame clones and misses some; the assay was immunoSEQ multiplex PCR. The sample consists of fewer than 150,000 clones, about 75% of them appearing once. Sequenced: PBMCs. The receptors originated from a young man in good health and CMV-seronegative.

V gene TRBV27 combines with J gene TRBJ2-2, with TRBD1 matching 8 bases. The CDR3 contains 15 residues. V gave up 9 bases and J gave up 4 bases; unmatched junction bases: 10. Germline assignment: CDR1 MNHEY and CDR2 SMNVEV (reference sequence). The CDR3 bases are TGTGCCAGTACGAGGACAGGGCGACGCACCGGGGAGCTGTTTTTT. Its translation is CASTRTGRRTGELFF.

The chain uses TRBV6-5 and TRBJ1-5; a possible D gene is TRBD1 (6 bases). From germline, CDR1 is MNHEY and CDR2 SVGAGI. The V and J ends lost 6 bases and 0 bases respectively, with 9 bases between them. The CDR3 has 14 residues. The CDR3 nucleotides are TGTGCCAGCAGCGACAGGAATAGCAATCAGCCCCAGCATTTT. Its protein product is CASSDRNSNQPQHF.

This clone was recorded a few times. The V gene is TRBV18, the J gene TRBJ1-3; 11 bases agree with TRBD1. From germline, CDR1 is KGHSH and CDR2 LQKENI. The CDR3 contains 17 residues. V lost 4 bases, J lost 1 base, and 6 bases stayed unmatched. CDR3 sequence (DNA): TGTGCCAGCTCACGGAGGACAGGGGGCTGGTCTGGAAACACCATATATTTT. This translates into CASSRRTGGWSGNTIYF.

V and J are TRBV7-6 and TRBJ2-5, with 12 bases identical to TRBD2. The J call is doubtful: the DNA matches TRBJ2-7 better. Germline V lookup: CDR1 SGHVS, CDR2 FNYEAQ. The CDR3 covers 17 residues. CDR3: CASSLDPSGRALDEQYF. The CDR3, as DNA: TGTGCCAGCAGCTTAGACCCTAGCGGGAGGGCCCTCGACGAGCAGTACTTC.

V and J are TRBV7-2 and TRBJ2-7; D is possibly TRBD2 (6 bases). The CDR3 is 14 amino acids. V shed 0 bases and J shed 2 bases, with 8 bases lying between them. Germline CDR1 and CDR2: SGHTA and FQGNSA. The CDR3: CASSLAPGAYEQYF. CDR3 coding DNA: TGTGCCAGCAGCTTAGCCCCGGGGGCCTACGAGCAGTACTTC. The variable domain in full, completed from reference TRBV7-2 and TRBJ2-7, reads GAGVSQSPSNKVTEKGKDVELRCDPISGHTALYWYRQSLGQGLEFLIYFQGNSAPDKSGLPSDRFSAERTGGSVSTLTIQRTQQEDSAVYLCASSLAPGAYEQYFGPGTRLTVT.

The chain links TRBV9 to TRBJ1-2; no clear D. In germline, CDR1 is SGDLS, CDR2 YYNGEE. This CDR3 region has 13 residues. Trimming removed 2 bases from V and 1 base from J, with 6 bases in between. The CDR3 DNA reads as TGTGCCAGCAGCGTCCGCGGTAACTATGGCTACACCTTC. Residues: CASSVRGNYGYTF. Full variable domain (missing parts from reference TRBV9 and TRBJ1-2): DSGVTQTPKHLITATGQRVTLRCSPRSGDLSVYWYQQSLDQGLQFLIQYYNGEERAKGNILERFSAQQFPDLHSELNLSSLELGDSALYFCASSVRGNYGYTFGSGTRLTVV.

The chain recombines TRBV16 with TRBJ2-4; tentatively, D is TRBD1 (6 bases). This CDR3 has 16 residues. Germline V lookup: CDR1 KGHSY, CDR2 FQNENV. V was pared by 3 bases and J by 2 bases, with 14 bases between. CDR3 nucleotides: TGTGCCAGCAGCCACCCGGGACAATTAACCAAAAACATTCAGTACTTC. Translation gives CASSHPGQLTKNIQYF.

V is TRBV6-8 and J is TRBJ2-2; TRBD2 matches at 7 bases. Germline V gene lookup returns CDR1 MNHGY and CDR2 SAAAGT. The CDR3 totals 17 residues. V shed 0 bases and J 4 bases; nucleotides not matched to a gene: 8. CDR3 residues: CASSYSTGRTRTGELFF. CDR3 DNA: TGTGCCAGCAGTTACTCGACCGGGAGGACCCGCACCGGGGAGCTGTTTTTT.

The CDR3 region is CASGLVRRTGSYNEQFF. The CDR3, as DNA: TGTGCTAGTGGTTTGGTACGCCGGACGGGGTCCTACAATGAGCAGTTCTTC. This chain uses TRBV12-5 with TRBJ2-1; weak D call: TRBD2 (5 bases). CDR1 and CDR2 (germline): LGHNT, FRNRAP. This CDR3 region has 17 residues. V lost 0 bases and J 1 base, leaving 13 bases between the germline ends.

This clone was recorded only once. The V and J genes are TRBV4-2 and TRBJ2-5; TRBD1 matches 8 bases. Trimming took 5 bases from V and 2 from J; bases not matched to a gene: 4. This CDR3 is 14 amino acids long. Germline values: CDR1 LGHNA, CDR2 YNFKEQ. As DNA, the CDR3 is TGTGCCAGCAGCTCCTACAGGGGGCAAGAGACCCAGTACTTC. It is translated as CASSSYRGQETQYF.

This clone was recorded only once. This CDR3 is CASSSNSGSRNTGELFF. The CDR3 bases are TGCGCCAGCAGCTCTAATAGCGGGAGCAGGAACACCGGGGAGCTGTTTTTT. The chain recombines TRBV5-1 with TRBJ2-2, with TRBD2 matching 9 bases. V lost 3 bases, J lost 1 base, and 7 bases stayed unmatched. This CDR3 comprises 17 residues. The germline CDR1 and CDR2 sequences are SGHRS and YFSETQ.

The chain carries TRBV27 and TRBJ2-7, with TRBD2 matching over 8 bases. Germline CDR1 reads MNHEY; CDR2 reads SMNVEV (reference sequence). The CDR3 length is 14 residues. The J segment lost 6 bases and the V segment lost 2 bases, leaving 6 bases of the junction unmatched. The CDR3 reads CASSLLAGSGEQYF. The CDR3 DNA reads TGTGCCAGCAGTTTACTAGCGGGTTCGGGCGAGCAGTACTTC.

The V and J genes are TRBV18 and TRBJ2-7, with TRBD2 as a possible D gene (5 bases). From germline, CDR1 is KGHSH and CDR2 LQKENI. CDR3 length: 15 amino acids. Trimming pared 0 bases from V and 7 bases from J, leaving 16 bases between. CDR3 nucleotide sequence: TGTGCCAGCTCACCACCCGGACTTAACACCGGGGAGCAGTACTTC. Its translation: CASSPPGLNTGEQYF.